This T cell receptor (beta chain) appears in the sequencing data of a study of blood T cell repertoires in COVID-19. About the study: The United States, Italy and Spain supplied acute and convalescent COVID-19 samples. T cells, B-cell-depleted T cells, or PBMCs provided the cDNA or gDNA that served as material.

Original methodology: Reference gene primer amplification yielded estimated nucleated cell counts. Only in-frame clones appear in the TCRdb table, and some are missing; sequencing was by immunoSEQ multiplex PCR. V and J calls and clone size come straight from that table; D and trimming were deduced from the DNA. The sample lists about 350,000 clones, over 85% occurring once. This CDR3 has 14 amino acids. V shed 7 bases, J shed 4 bases, and the junction held 8 bases outside the gene matches. CDR1 and CDR2 (germline): SGHDT, YYEEEE. The sequencing input was peripheral blood. This sequence joins TRBV5-6 and TRBJ2-1, with TRBD2 matching over 7 bases. The receptor's source is a woman between 55 and 75 years old with COVID-19, enrolled during active disease. The CDR3 sequence: CASGGLDQYNEQFF. The CDR3 DNA is TGTGCCAGCGGTGGACTAGATCAGTACAATGAGCAGTTCTTC. Using reference TRBV5-6 and TRBJ2-1 for the parts outside the CDR3, the full variable domain is DAGVTQSPTHLIKTRGQQVTLRCSPKSGHDTVSWYQQALGQGPQFIFQYYEEEERQRGNFPDRFSGHQFPNYSSELNVNALLLGDSALYLCASGGLDQYNEQFFGPGTRLTVL.